This T cell receptor beta chain was captured in a study of T cell repertoires in cytomegalovirus infection. Trimming removed 4 bases from V and 0 bases from J, with 9 bases in between. The CDR3 runs 14 residues. TCRdb called the reads again in MiXCR, with one record for every CDR3 protein. The table has 150,000 or so distinct CDR3 sequences, roughly a quarter seen once. This clonotype was detected ten times or more. This TCR was recovered from a human donor in good health (CMV status not recorded). Some clones in this sample may be carry-over from other donors' samples. Sequenced sample: PBMCs. This chain connects TRBV12-3 or TRBV12-4 to TRBJ1-1; tentative D call: TRBD1 (5 bases). In nucleotides, the CDR3 is TGTGCCAGCAGTTATGACAGACTGAACACTGAAGCTTTCTTT. Its translation: CASSYDRLNTEAFF.